Below, 10 T cell receptor beta chains from the same sample are listed, as sequenced in a study of blood T cell repertoires in COVID-19 (dated by TCRdb to about 2020). Library preparation employed the immunoSEQ multiplex PCR assay. TCRdb's version of the immuneACCESS table is confined to in-frame rearrangements and falls short of the full clone set. An unresolved V gene accounts for under half of the shortfall where checked; the remainder is of unknown origin. This sample has around 200,000 clones in its table, and about 88% of those were observed once. Together, the top ten hold 0.55% to 0.75% of the sample. The sample taken for sequencing was peripheral blood. All receptors come from a man aged 40-49 years with acute or convalescent COVID-19.

This clone has only one observation. The chain employs TRBV28 and TRBJ1-4; D unclear. Germline values: CDR1 MDHEN, CDR2 SYDVKM. Trimming took 7 bases from V and 3 from J, leaving 15 bases between them. CDR3 length equals 15 residues. CDR3 region: CASKTPKSSNEKLFF. The CDR3 coding sequence is TGTGCCAGCAAAACGCCTAAGTCTTCTAATGAAAAACTGTTTTTT.

This clone was detected only once. This sequence joins TRBV28 and TRBJ2-1; TRBD2 matches 8 bases. Germline loops: CDR1 MDHEN, CDR2 SYDVKM. The CDR3 has 16 residues. The V gene end was trimmed by 7 bases and the J gene end by 3 bases; junction bases not matched to a gene: 11. The DNA of the CDR3 is TGTGCCAGCACCACTCCCGGGACTAGGAGCTACAATGAGCAGTTCTTC. This codes for CASTTPGTRSYNEQFF.

The gene calls are TRBV15 and TRBJ1-1, with 10 bases aligning to TRBD1. The CDR3 loop spans 14 amino acids. V trimming: 5 bases; J trimming: 4 bases; junction bases outside the gene matches: 4. From germline, CDR1 is LNHNV and CDR2 YYDKDF (reference sequence). The chain's CDR3 is CATSSRTGGTEAFF. For the CDR3, the DNA is TGTGCCACCAGCTCGCGGACAGGGGGCACTGAAGCTTTCTTT. Full variable domain (outside the CDR3, taken from reference TRBV15 and TRBJ1-1): DAMVIQNPRYQVTQFGKPVTLSCSQTLNHNVMYWYQQKSSQAPKLLFHYYDKDFNNEADTPDNFQSRRPNTSFCFLDIRSPGLGDTAMYLCATSSRTGGTEAFFGQGTRLTVV.

V usage is TRBV28 and J usage is TRBJ2-7; possible D gene TRBD2, 6 bases. Germline-derived CDR1 and CDR2 are MDHEN and SYDVKM. Between the trimmed V and J ends, which lost 7 bases and 3 bases, there was a span of 10 bases. This CDR3 contains 12 residues. In DNA, the CDR3 is TGTGCCAGCACGGGGGAGCTCTACGAGCAGTACTTC. Protein product: CASTGELYEQYF.

Comments on this clone: Mismatch with germline at one junction end may stem from a read error. The gene calls are TRBV7-7 and TRBJ2-7; the D is unclear. Germline lookup yields CDR1 SSHAT and CDR2 FNYEAQ (reference sequence). CDR3 length equals 13 residues. Here the CDR3 reads CASSPLGSREQYF. In DNA form, the CDR3 reads TGTGCTAGCAGCCCCCTAGGTAGTCGCGAGCAGTACTTC.

The V and J genes are TRBV11-2 and TRBJ1-2, with 9 bases lining up with TRBD1. Germline CDR1 is SGHAT and CDR2 is FQNNGV. The CDR3 runs to 13 residues. The V gene end was trimmed by 5 bases and the J gene end by 3 bases; junction bases not matched to a gene: 1. The CDR3 here is CASSRDRDYGYTF. The CDR3 DNA sequence: TGTGCCAGCAGCCGGGACAGGGACTATGGCTACACCTTC.

This clone was observed a handful of times. V gene TRBV7-2 combines with J gene TRBJ1-5; 11 bases fit TRBD1. The CDR3 loop spans 14 amino acids. Germline CDR1 reads SGHTA; CDR2 reads FQGNSA. After removal of 3 bases from V and 7 bases from J, the junction contained 2 bases not matched to a gene. The CDR3: CASSFRTGGQPQHF. The CDR3 DNA sequence: TGTGCCAGCAGCTTTCGGACAGGGGGCCAGCCCCAGCATTTT. Drawing the rest from reference TRBV7-2 and TRBJ1-5, the complete variable domain is GAGVSQSPSNKVTEKGKDVELRCDPISGHTALYWYRQSLGQGLEFLIYFQGNSAPDKSGLPSDRFSAERTGGSVSTLTIQRTQQEDSAVYLCASSFRTGGQPQHFGDGTRLSIL.

The rearrangement links TRBV7-9 to TRBJ2-7, with TRBD2 identical over 7 bases. Unmatched junction bases numbered 8, after V lost 0 bases and J lost 0 bases. This CDR3 spans 17 amino acids. Germline CDR1 reads SEHNR; CDR2 reads FQNEAQ (reference sequence). The CDR3 coding sequence is TGTGCCAGCAGCTTAGCTTGGAGCGGGATCGACTCCTACGAGCAGTACTTC. Protein: CASSLAWSGIDSYEQYF. Variable domain in full (rest from reference TRBV7-9 and TRBJ2-7): DTGVSQNPRHKITKRGQNVTFRCDPISEHNRLYWYRQTLGQGPEFLTYFQNEAQLEKSRLLSDRFSAERPKGSFSTLEIQRTEQGDSAMYLCASSLAWSGIDSYEQYFGPGTRLTVT.

V and J are TRBV7-2 and TRBJ2-7; TRBD2 agrees at 8 bases. V shed 4 bases, J shed 1 base, and the junction held 6 bases outside the gene matches. The CDR3 consists of 15 residues. CDR1 is SGHTA, CDR2 FQGNSA, per germline. The CDR3 sequence is CASSSFRGGSYEQYF. The CDR3, as DNA: TGTGCCAGCAGCTCGTTCCGGGGGGGGTCCTACGAGCAGTACTTC.

The CDR3 is CASSLSIPGANTGELFF. Written as DNA, the CDR3 is TGTGCCAGCAGTTTATCGATCCCCGGGGCGAACACCGGGGAGCTGTTTTTT. J is TRBJ2-2 and V is TRBV27, with TRBD2 as a possible D gene (5 bases). There are 17 residues in the CDR3. Germline V gene sequence: CDR1 MNHEY, CDR2 SMNVEV (reference sequence). V was shortened by 0 bases and J by 0 bases, with 11 bases between the two germline ends.